This TCR beta chain is from a study of spatial heterogeneity in lung cancer. Across the whole study: After resection, follow-up PBMC samples were sequenced when available, at a median of roughly two years later. Detection of beta-chain sequences consistently exceeded that of alpha-chain sequences. TCR and UMI combinations that were unique each appeared, on average, more than ten times in raw reads. General study points: Ubiquitous expanded tumor TCRs were seen in blood more at resection than at follow-up.

In the case of this clonotype: The antigen remains undetermined.

Unmatched junction bases numbered 3, after V lost 2 bases and J lost 2 bases. Germline values: CDR1 KGHDR, CDR2 SFDVKD. The CDR3 runs to 17 residues. Specified time point: blood at routine non-recurrence follow-up after resection. In each case, whole RNA from tumor, nontumor lung or frozen PBMC was sequenced unsorted. Each CDR3 protein is one row after TCRdb ran MiXCR on the 5' RACE reads. Among some 120,000 distinct CDR3 sequences listed, about 12% were seen once. The V and J genes are TRBV24-1 and TRBJ2-3, with TRBD2 identical over 13 bases. Here the sequenced sample was PBMCs, taken at follow-up. The receptor was derived from a male donor with early-stage non-small cell lung cancer. Here the CDR3 DNA reads TGTGCCACCAGTGATTCCGGACTAGCGGGGGCCACAGATACGCAGTATTTT. This translates into CATSDSGLAGATDTQYF.